Listed here are 20 T cell receptor beta chains from one sample, sequenced in a study of technical replicates of blood from a few donors. Some clones are missing from TCRdb's copy, which holds only in-frame ones; the method was immunoSEQ multiplex PCR. The sample holds 95,000 to 100,000 clones, under 97% seen once. The sequenced sample was T cells isolated from PBMCs. The receptors were gathered from a human donor in good health.

This clone came up once. This chain links TRBV5-8 with TRBJ1-1; D not resolved. In germline, CDR1 is SGHTS, CDR2 YDEGEE. Trimming shortened V by 4 bases and J by 1 base, and 17 bases separated the two germline ends. The CDR3 runs 16 residues. CDR3 bases: TGTGCCAGCAGCCCGCCTGACCGGCAGGCGAACACTGAAGCTTTCTTT. Amino acid sequence: CASSPPDRQANTEAFF.

The V gene is TRBV6-1, the J gene TRBJ1-4; perhaps TRBD1 as D (5 bases). Germline V CDR1 and CDR2: MNHNS, SASEGT. The V gene lost 3 bases and the J gene lost 5 bases, with 10 bases spanning the gap. The CDR3 runs 14 residues. The CDR3 DNA reads as TGTGCCAGCAGTGATGTGGGGCCGAATGAAAAACTGTTTTTT. It codes for CASSDVGPNEKLFF.

The J gene is TRBJ2-7, the V gene TRBV10-3; TRBD1 is a possible D gene (5 bases). CDR1 and CDR2 (germline): ENHRY, SYGVKD. The V end lost 7 bases, the J end lost 3 bases, and 16 bases lay between the germline ends. This CDR3 region has 14 residues. The CDR3 region is CAINSNRSNYEQYF. The CDR3 DNA reads as TGTGCCATCAATAGCAACAGGAGCAACTACGAGCAGTACTTC.

This clone was found once. The chain uses TRBV18 and TRBJ2-6; possibly TRBD1 for D (6 bases). The germline V gene encodes CDR1 KGHSH and CDR2 LQKENI. The germline V and J ends were trimmed by 5 bases and 2 bases, with 13 bases remaining between them. This CDR3 is built from 16 residues. CDR3 loop: CASSSTTGAGANVLTF. In DNA form, the CDR3 reads TGTGCCAGCTCATCCACGACAGGAGCTGGGGCCAACGTCCTGACTTTC.

This clone occurred once. The J gene is TRBJ1-1, the V gene TRBV19, with a weak D call TRBD1 (6 bases). Trimming left V 6 bases short and J 1 base short, with 18 bases between. The CDR3 is 16 amino acids. Germline assignment: CDR1 LNHDA and CDR2 SQIVND (reference sequence). As DNA, the CDR3 is TGTGCCAGTAGGGATTTCTACAGGGCTGGGAACACTGAAGCTTTCTTT. Translated: CASRDFYRAGNTEAFF.

CDR3 protein: CASSSNRDSYEQYF. The CDR3 DNA reads as TGTGCCAGCAGTTCTAACAGAGACTCCTACGAGCAGTACTTC. The V gene is TRBV27, the J gene TRBJ2-7; D remains ambiguous. The germline V gene has CDR1 MNHEY and CDR2 SMNVEV (reference sequence). The germline V and J ends were trimmed by 4 bases and 0 bases, with 10 bases remaining between them. The CDR3 totals 14 residues.

The CDR3 sequence is CASSTGQGQMGGEQYF. The DNA for the CDR3 is TGTGCCAGCTCTACGGGACAGGGACAAATGGGCGGCGAGCAGTACTTC. This chain connects TRBV18 to TRBJ2-7; 9 bases are a match to TRBD1. The germline CDR1 and CDR2 sequences are KGHSH and LQKENI. Germline trimming cut 6 bases from V and 6 bases from J; bases unmatched to any gene: 15. The CDR3 spans 16 residues.

The chain has TRBV5-5 and TRBJ2-3; TRBD2 is a possible D gene (7 bases). Germline values: CDR1 SGHKS, CDR2 YYEKEE (reference sequence). There are 16 residues in the CDR3. Deletions cut 0 bases from V and 1 base from J, with 12 bases between. The CDR3, as DNA: TGTGCCAGCAGCTTGGCCGGGGGGCAGGGCACAGATACGCAGTATTTT. As protein: CASSLAGGQGTDTQYF.

This clone showed up just once. The chain carries TRBV6-6 and TRBJ1-5; TRBD1 matches 8 bases. The CDR3 has 13 amino acids. Trimming cost V 10 bases and J 6 bases; bases outside gene matches: 8. The V gene's germline CDR1 is MNHNY and CDR2 SVGAGI (reference sequence). CDR3 nucleotides: TGTGCCAACTCCCAGGGGGCCGGTCAGCCCCAGCATTTT. It translates to CANSQGAGQPQHF.

The chain is built from TRBV7-8 and TRBJ2-2, with D possibly TRBD1 on 5 matching bases. V was shortened by 5 bases and J by 4 bases, with 17 bases between the two germline ends. This CDR3 has 16 residues. Germline loops: CDR1 SGHVS, CDR2 FQNEAQ. CDR3 loop: CASSPAYRRRTGELFF. DNA of the CDR3: TGTGCCAGCAGCCCGGCTTACAGGAGACGCACCGGGGAGCTGTTTTTT. The full variable domain, in which reference TRBV7-8 and TRBJ2-2 provide the parts outside the CDR3, is GAGVSQSPRYKVAKRGQDVALRCDPISGHVSLFWYQQALGQGPEFLTYFQNEAQLDKSGLPSDRFFAERPEGSVSTLKIQRTQQEDSAVYLCASSPAYRRRTGELFFGEGSRLTVL.

This chain joins TRBV10-1 and TRBJ2-7; 8 bases fit TRBD1. This CDR3 contains 14 residues. Trimming took 3 bases from V and 11 from J; bases not matched to a gene: 12. Per germline, CDR1 WNHNN and CDR2 SYGVQD (reference sequence). The CDR3 region is CASSDPIRGQGKYF. CDR3 nucleotide sequence: TGCGCCAGCAGTGACCCCATCCGCGGACAGGGAAAGTACTTC.

The gene calls are TRBV19 and TRBJ2-4; tentatively, D is TRBD2 (7 bases). The CDR3 has 14 amino acids. Germline-derived CDR1 and CDR2 are LNHDA and SQIVND (reference sequence). The ends were cut back, 5 bases at V and 8 bases at J, with 16 bases in the middle. The CDR3 loop reads CASSGARGGDIQYF. DNA for the CDR3: TGTGCCAGTAGTGGCGCTAGGGGGGGGGACATTCAGTACTTC.

The rearrangement uses TRBV19 and TRBJ1-4, with 8 nucleotides matching TRBD1. V gave up 1 base and J gave up 8 bases; unmatched junction bases: 3. From germline, CDR1 is LNHDA and CDR2 SQIVND (reference sequence). CDR3 length equals 14 residues. CDR3 in DNA: TGTGCCAGTAGTATAGCGGCAGGGGGCGAAAAACTGTTTTTT. This codes for CASSIAAGGEKLFF.

This chain joins TRBV10-3 and TRBJ2-7; 10 positions agree with TRBD1. The CDR3 extends over 15 amino acids. CDR1 and CDR2 (germline): ENHRY, SYGVKD. V shed 8 bases, J shed 3 bases, and the junction held 10 bases outside the gene matches. CDR3 DNA: TGTGCCATCGGAAGAGCCGGGACAGGGGACTACGAGCAGTACTTC. It is translated as CAIGRAGTGDYEQYF.

V gene TRBV19 combines with J gene TRBJ1-5; 9 nucleotides agree with TRBD1. The CDR3 runs to 15 residues. With 6 bases clipped from V and 4 bases from J, the junction kept 7 bases outside the gene matches. Germline V gives CDR1 LNHDA, CDR2 SQIVND (reference sequence). The CDR3 coding sequence is TGTGCCAGTAGGGTACAGGGGGCAGTAAATCAGCCCCAGCATTTT. Translating gives CASRVQGAVNQPQHF.

V gene TRBV11-2 combines with J gene TRBJ2-5, with 7 bases that match TRBD2. CDR3 length: 14 residues. Trimming at V came to 6 bases and at J to 4 bases, leaving 8 bases not matched to a gene. Germline V CDR1 and CDR2: SGHAT, FQNNGV. CDR3 amino acids: CASRFPGRGETQYF. For the CDR3, the DNA is TGTGCCAGCAGATTCCCAGGGAGGGGAGAGACCCAGTACTTC. The complete variable domain, with remaining parts taken from reference TRBV11-2 and TRBJ2-5, reads EAGVAQSPRYKIIEKRQSVAFWCNPISGHATLYWYQQILGQGPKLLIQFQNNGVVDDSQLPKDRFSAERLKGVDSTLKIQPAKLEDSAVYLCASRFPGRGETQYFGPGTRLLVL.

The rearrangement links TRBV2 to TRBJ2-4; TRBD2 aligns across 9 bases. Unmatched junction bases numbered 13, after V lost 10 bases and J lost 0 bases. Germline-derived CDR1 and CDR2 are SNHLY and FYNNEI. The CDR3 is 17 residues long. This CDR3 reads CATTALASGTAKNIQYF. In DNA form, the CDR3 reads TGTGCCACCACCGCGTTGGCTAGCGGGACAGCCAAAAACATTCAGTACTTC.

This clone was seen only once. V is TRBV25-1 and J is TRBJ2-7; 9 nucleotides agree with TRBD2. V shed 2 bases, J shed 4 bases, and the junction held 12 bases outside the gene matches. The germline CDR1 and CDR2 sequences are MGHDK and SYGVNS. The CDR3 consists of 17 residues. CDR3 DNA: TGTGCCAGCAGTGAAGCGGGAGGGCCTAGGGGTCTGTACGAGCAGTACTTC. Residues: CASSEAGGPRGLYEQYF.

V is TRBV7-9 and J is TRBJ1-2, with 10 nucleotides matching TRBD1. The length of the CDR3 is 15 residues. Trimming at V came to 5 bases and at J to 7 bases, leaving 10 bases not matched to a gene. From germline, CDR1 is SEHNR and CDR2 FQNEAQ (reference sequence). The chain's CDR3 is CASSISGTGVLGYTF. CDR3 nucleotide sequence: TGTGCCAGCAGCATATCCGGGACAGGGGTTCTTGGCTACACCTTC.

The chain combines TRBV19 with TRBJ1-2, with D tentatively TRBD1 (6 bases). The germline gives CDR1 LNHDA, CDR2 SQIVND (reference sequence). V was shortened by 9 bases and J by 5 bases, with 25 bases between the two germline ends. This CDR3 is built from 16 residues. The CDR3 loop reads CASNPLNHGQSYGYTF. The CDR3 DNA reads TGTGCCAGCAATCCCCTAAACCACGGACAGAGTTATGGCTACACCTTC.